Following are 30 T cell receptor beta chains from one sample sequenced in a study of blood T cell repertoires in COVID-19. Method: immunoSEQ multiplex PCR; TCRdb's copy keeps in-frame clones and lacks some. The sample lists approximately 26,000 clones; less than 85% were seen once. Material for sequencing was peripheral blood. The receptors originated from an elderly man with active or convalescent COVID-19.

This chain joins TRBV2 and TRBJ1-2; possibly TRBD1 for D (6 bases). The CDR3 is made up of 12 amino acids. Germline V CDR1 and CDR2: SNHLY, FYNNEI. V was clipped by 5 bases and J by 2 bases, with 6 bases between them. The CDR3 loop is CASSTGNYGYTF. CDR3 DNA sequence: TGTGCCAGCAGTACAGGGAACTATGGCTACACCTTC.

This chain connects TRBV3-1 (or the pseudogene TRBV3-2) to TRBJ2-5; D perhaps matches TRBD1 (6 bases). The germline V and J ends were trimmed by 4 bases and 1 base, with 13 bases remaining between them. CDR3 length equals 15 residues. Germline-derived CDR1 and CDR2 are LGHDT and YNNKEL (reference sequence). CDR3 nucleotide sequence: TGTGCCAGCAGCCGCACCGGGACATCCCAAGAGACCCAGTACTTC. This sequence encodes CASSRTGTSQETQYF.

V usage is TRBV28 and J usage is TRBJ2-7; tentatively, D is TRBD2 (6 bases). The CDR3 is 15 amino acids. The germline V and J ends were trimmed by 1 base and 7 bases, with 17 bases remaining between them. Germline loops: CDR1 MDHEN, CDR2 SYDVKM. The CDR3 loop is CASSLYPPQSGEQYF. The CDR3 region has the DNA TGTGCCAGCAGTTTATACCCCCCCCAGAGCGGGGAGCAGTACTTC. Variable domain in full (rest from reference TRBV28 and TRBJ2-7): DVKVTQSSRYLVKRTGEKVFLECVQDMDHENMFWYRQDPGLGLRLIYFSYDVKMKEKGDIPEGYSVSREKKERFSLILESASTNQTSMYLCASSLYPPQSGEQYFGPGTRLTVT.

V usage is TRBV2 and J usage is TRBJ2-7; 8 bases align to TRBD2. V trimming: 4 bases; J trimming: 2 bases; junction bases outside the gene matches: 7. CDR3 size: 15 residues. Germline V gene sequence: CDR1 SNHLY, CDR2 FYNNEI. CDR3 protein: CASSVNRGGAYEQYF. Written as DNA, the CDR3 is TGTGCCAGCAGTGTTAATCGGGGGGGCGCCTACGAGCAGTACTTC.

The genes are TRBV11-2 and TRBJ2-3, with D possibly matching TRBD2 (5 bases). CDR1 and CDR2 from the germline V gene are SGHAT and FQNNGV. Trimming took 4 bases from V and 10 from J, leaving 21 bases between them. The CDR3 covers 15 residues. This chain's CDR3 is CASSSEGGEPRAQYF. CDR3 nucleotides: TGTGCCAGCAGCTCTGAGGGCGGAGAACCGAGGGCGCAGTATTTT.

V and J are TRBV6-1 and TRBJ1-5, with a tentative D call TRBD1 (5 bases). The CDR3 runs to 13 residues. V was pared by 3 bases and J by 4 bases, with 7 bases between. In germline, CDR1 is MNHNS, CDR2 SASEGT. In nucleotides, the CDR3 is TGTGCCAGCAGTGACGGGGGGAATCAGCCCCAGCATTTT. Residues: CASSDGGNQPQHF.

V usage is TRBV6-1 and J usage is TRBJ2-7; a weak D match, TRBD1 (5 bases). The ends were cut back, 3 bases at V and 4 bases at J, with 13 bases in the middle. Germline CDR1 and CDR2: MNHNS and SASEGT. This CDR3 has 14 amino acids. CDR3 DNA: TGTGCCAGCAGTGAGATAGGGGTCCCTTACGAGCAGTACTTC. Its translation is CASSEIGVPYEQYF.

The chain combines TRBV15 with TRBJ1-1, with D possibly being TRBD1 (5 bases). The V and J ends lost 6 bases and 2 bases respectively, with 10 bases between them. CDR3 length: 13 residues. Germline lookup yields CDR1 LNHNV and CDR2 YYDKDF (reference sequence). This CDR3 reads CATSLQANTEAFF. CDR3 bases: TGTGCCACCAGTTTACAGGCCAACACTGAAGCTTTCTTT.

The count of this clone is one. The rearrangement uses TRBV9 and TRBJ1-6; 7 bases match TRBD1. The CDR3 runs to 16 residues. CDR1 and CDR2 (germline): SGDLS, YYNGEE. V shed 2 bases and J 2 bases; nucleotides not matched to a gene: 4. The CDR3 nucleotides read TGTGCCAGCAGCGTCGGACAGGCAACCTATAATTCACCCCTCCACTTT. Amino acids: CASSVGQATYNSPLHF.

The chain combines TRBV27 with TRBJ1-2, with 7 bases aligning to TRBD1. Germline loops: CDR1 MNHEY, CDR2 SMNVEV (reference sequence). This CDR3 is built from 12 residues. V shed 10 bases, J shed 8 bases, and the junction held 10 bases outside the gene matches. CDR3 bases: TGTGCCACCAAAGACAGGGTCGGGGGCTACACCTTC. Its protein product is CATKDRVGGYTF.

CDR3: CASSSGTINSPLHF. CDR3 nucleotides: TGTGCCAGCAGTTCCGGGACAATTAATTCACCCCTCCACTTT. The rearrangement joins TRBV2 to TRBJ1-6, with D perhaps TRBD1 (6 bases). Per germline, CDR1 SNHLY and CDR2 FYNNEI. The CDR3 covers 14 residues. The V gene lost 5 bases and the J gene lost 6 bases, with 11 bases spanning the gap. Complete variable domain (other parts from reference TRBV2 and TRBJ1-6): EPEVTQTPSHQVTQMGQEVILRCVPISNHLYFYWYRQILGQKVEFLVSFYNNEISEKSEIFDDQFSVERPDGSNFTLKIRSTKLEDSAMYFCASSSGTINSPLHFGNGTRLTVT.

This chain uses TRBV7-2 with TRBJ2-5; 7 bases are a match to TRBD1. Germline CDR1 is SGHTA and CDR2 is FQGNSA. The CDR3 consists of 14 residues. The trim removed 3 bases at V and 5 bases at J, leaving 6 bases unmatched. CDR3 sequence: CASSLTGRRETQYF. The CDR3 DNA follows: TGTGCCAGCAGCTTGACAGGGAGAAGGGAGACCCAGTACTTC.

The chain carries TRBV9 and TRBJ1-5; 9 nucleotides align to TRBD1. The germline V gene encodes CDR1 SGDLS and CDR2 YYNGEE. J gave up 5 bases and V 3 bases, and 6 bases lay outside the gene matches. The CDR3 sequence is 15 residues long. CDR3 bases: TGTGCCAGCAGCGAAGGGACAGGGCTTTATCAGCCCCAGCATTTT. Protein: CASSEGTGLYQPQHF. Looking up the rest from reference TRBV9 and TRBJ1-5 gives the full variable domain: DSGVTQTPKHLITATGQRVTLRCSPRSGDLSVYWYQQSLDQGLQFLIQYYNGEERAKGNILERFSAQQFPDLHSELNLSSLELGDSALYFCASSEGTGLYQPQHFGDGTRLSIL.

This clone was detected once. V gene TRBV3-1 (or the pseudogene TRBV3-2) combines with J gene TRBJ2-7; D unclear. Trimming stripped 8 bases from V and 2 bases from J, with 10 bases between. There are 12 residues in the CDR3. Germline values: CDR1 LGHDT, CDR2 YNNKEL (reference sequence). The DNA for the CDR3 is TGTGCCAGCGGCGGAGTCACCTACGAGCAGTACTTC. Amino acid sequence: CASGGVTYEQYF.

This chain joins TRBV4-1 and TRBJ2-2; 10 nucleotides agree with TRBD1. V trimming: 0 bases; J trimming: 4 bases; junction bases outside the gene matches: 11. Per germline, CDR1 MGHRA and CDR2 YSYEKL. CDR3 length equals 19 residues. CDR3 in amino acids: CASSQESSGQGLGTGELFF. CDR3 coding DNA: TGCGCCAGCAGCCAAGAATCGTCGGGACAGGGGTTGGGCACCGGGGAGCTGTTTTTT.

The chain combines TRBV7-8 with TRBJ2-3; D may be TRBD2 (6 bases). The CDR3 runs 13 residues. The V end lost 5 bases, the J end lost 4 bases, and 10 bases lay between the germline ends. The V gene's germline CDR1 is SGHVS and CDR2 FQNEAQ. CDR3 protein: CASSLSGPDTQYF. CDR3 DNA: TGTGCCAGCAGCCTAAGCGGGCCAGATACGCAGTATTTT.

This clone was detected a few times. The gene calls are TRBV11-2 and TRBJ2-7; TRBD1 is a possible D gene (6 bases). The CDR3 covers 15 residues. Trimming left V 1 base short and J 2 bases short, with 12 bases between. CDR1 is SGHAT, CDR2 FQNNGV, per germline. CDR3 nucleotide sequence: TGTGCCAGCAGCTTAGGTAACAGGGCAACCTACGAGCAGTACTTC. Protein sequence: CASSLGNRATYEQYF.

The rearrangement joins TRBV6-1 to TRBJ2-7; D is perhaps TRBD1 (7 bases). The CDR3 contains 14 residues. Per the germline V gene, CDR1 is MNHNS and CDR2 is SASEGT. V lost 2 bases, J lost 4 bases, and 12 bases lay in between. This CDR3 reads CASSEQGGRYEQYF. In nucleotides, the CDR3 is TGTGCCAGCAGTGAACAGGGGGGTAGGTACGAGCAGTACTTC.

The sample holds one count of this clone. V is TRBV19 and J is TRBJ2-3; the match to TRBD2 covers 7 bases. J was trimmed by 3 bases and V by 3 bases; bases with no gene match: 6. CDR3 size: 15 residues. Germline CDR1 LNHDA, CDR2 SQIVND (reference sequence). The CDR3 DNA reads TGTGCCAGTAGTATCCGGCGGGAGCGGACAGATACGCAGTATTTT. Protein: CASSIRRERTDTQYF. Full variable domain (outside the CDR3, taken from reference TRBV19 and TRBJ2-3): DGGITQSPKYLFRKEGQNVTLSCEQNLNHDAMYWYRQDPGQGLRLIYYSQIVNDFQKGDIAEGYSVSREKKESFPLTVTSAQKNPTAFYLCASSIRRERTDTQYFGPGTRLTVL.

The J gene is TRBJ2-7, the V gene TRBV7-2, with 9 positions matching TRBD1. Germline CDR1 is SGHTA and CDR2 is FQGNSA. Unmatched junction bases numbered 3, after V lost 1 base and J lost 2 bases. The CDR3 extends over 15 amino acids. This chain's CDR3 is CASSLVRDRAYEQYF. The CDR3 region has the DNA TGTGCCAGCAGCTTAGTCCGGGACAGGGCCTACGAGCAGTACTTC.

This clone was detected a few times. The chain couples TRBV2 to TRBJ2-3, with D possibly matching TRBD2 (6 bases). The CDR3 spans 14 residues. Looked up from germline, CDR1 is SNHLY and CDR2 is FYNNEI. Trimming removed 8 bases at V and 2 bases at J, with 14 bases between. The CDR3: CASGRGGNTDTQYF. In nucleotides, the CDR3 is TGTGCCAGCGGGCGGGGAGGTAACACAGATACGCAGTATTTT.

V gene TRBV18 combines with J gene TRBJ1-2, with a possible D match to TRBD1 (5 bases). Germline V lookup: CDR1 KGHSH, CDR2 LQKENI. This CDR3 has 14 amino acids. V was clipped by 0 bases and J by 3 bases, with 8 bases between them. In DNA, the CDR3 is TGTGCCAGCTCACCACCAGGGGTGGACTATGGCTACACCTTC. Translated, it gives CASSPPGVDYGYTF.

The J gene is TRBJ2-3, the V gene TRBV24-1; 8 positions agree with TRBD2. V dropped 4 bases and J dropped 4; count of bases not matched to a gene: 6. Per germline, CDR1 KGHDR and CDR2 SFDVKD. This CDR3 has 15 amino acids. Here the CDR3 DNA reads TGTGCCACCAGTGACGGGGGGGGTGGGGCAGATACGCAGTATTTT. Translated: CATSDGGGGADTQYF.

This sequence joins TRBV7-2 and TRBJ2-7, with TRBD1 as a possible D gene (6 bases). CDR1 and CDR2 (germline): SGHTA, FQGNSA. Trimming cost V 2 bases and J 3 bases, with 17 bases left between them. The length of the CDR3 is 16 residues. CDR3 nucleotide sequence: TGTGCCAGCAGCTTACCCCTGGACAGATACCTCTACGAGCAGTACTTC. As protein: CASSLPLDRYLYEQYF.

V and J are TRBV19 and TRBJ1-5; D is ambiguous. CDR1 is LNHDA and CDR2 is SQIVND in the germline V gene (reference sequence). This CDR3 is 13 amino acids long. The V end lost 4 bases, the J end lost 5 bases, and 9 bases lay between the germline ends. CDR3 sequence: CASSKRVDQPQHF. CDR3 bases: TGTGCCAGTAGTAAGCGGGTGGATCAGCCCCAGCATTTT.

The genes are TRBV5-1 and TRBJ1-3, with 7 positions matching TRBD1. The trim removed 0 bases at V and 0 bases at J, leaving 9 bases unmatched. The CDR3 spans 18 residues. Germline V gene lookup returns CDR1 SGHRS and CDR2 YFSETQ. CDR3 in DNA: TGCGCCAGCAGCTTGGGTTTCTTTAACAGGGGCTCTGGAAACACCATATATTTT. Protein sequence: CASSLGFFNRGSGNTIYF.

This clone was seen only a few times. The chain combines TRBV4-1 with TRBJ1-1, with unresolved D. Germline assignment: CDR1 MGHRA and CDR2 YSYEKL. Trimming cost V 3 bases and J 8 bases, with 13 bases left between them. The length of the CDR3 is 13 residues. The DNA of the CDR3 is TGCGCCAGCAGCCATGAAGCGTCGCAAGAAGCTTTCTTT. Encoded protein: CASSHEASQEAFF.

This chain connects TRBV28 to TRBJ2-5, with D perhaps TRBD2 (7 bases). The CDR3 runs 13 residues. Trimming left V 11 bases short and J 4 bases short, with 17 bases between. The germline CDR1 and CDR2 sequences are MDHEN and SYDVKM. The CDR3 here is CAAERGGAETQYF. The CDR3 DNA follows: TGTGCCGCGGAAAGGGGGGGGGCAGAGACCCAGTACTTC.

The chain joins TRBV12-3 or TRBV12-4 to TRBJ1-6; no definite D call. The CDR3 runs 13 residues. Trimming took off 6 bases at V and 9 bases at J, with 12 bases between the two ends. The DNA of the CDR3 is TGTGCCAGCAGGCGCGATGGTCCTTCACCCCTCCACTTT. Encoded protein: CASRRDGPSPLHF.

J is TRBJ2-7 and V is TRBV6-5; no clear D. In germline, CDR1 is MNHEY, CDR2 SVGAGI. V was pared by 5 bases and J by 0 bases, with 5 bases between. This CDR3 contains 12 residues. CDR3 protein: CASSRLSYEQYF. The CDR3 bases are TGTGCCAGCAGTAGACTCTCCTACGAGCAGTACTTC.